A single sample is the source of the 14 T cell receptor beta chains below, sequenced in a study of shared clonotypes between healthy human individuals. Using immunoSEQ multiplex PCR, the repertoire was profiled, and TCRdb retains in-frame clones only, with some absent. Of about 2,100,000 clones in the sample, under 95% were seen once. The naive CD8 subset, CD45RO-negative cells positively selected for CCR7, excluded terminally differentiated effector memory CD45RA+ cells. Sequencing was performed on naive CD8+ T cells from PBMCs. The receptors originated from a young man in good health. Some clones in this sample may be carry-over from other donors' samples.

V and J are TRBV30 and TRBJ2-1; 8 nucleotides agree with TRBD2. CDR1 and CDR2 from the germline V gene are GTSNPN and SVGIG (reference sequence). Trimming removed 3 bases from V and 7 bases from J; junction bases left unmatched: 11. The CDR3 consists of 15 residues. The CDR3 bases are TGTGCCTGGAGCGCAACTAGCGGCAGGACAAATGAGCAGTTCTTC. Residues: CAWSATSGRTNEQFF. Full variable domain (missing parts from reference TRBV30 and TRBJ2-1): SQTIHQWPATLVQPVGSPLSLECTVEGTSNPNLYWYRQAAGRGLQLLFYSVGIGQISSEVPQNLSASRPQDRQFILSSKKLLLSDSGFYLCAWSATSGRTNEQFFGPGTRLTVL.

J is TRBJ1-1 and V is TRBV27; D may be TRBD1 (5 bases). This CDR3 contains 13 residues. With 7 bases removed from V and 0 bases from J, the gap between germline ends came to 9 bases. Germline CDR1 MNHEY, CDR2 SMNVEV (reference sequence). The CDR3, as DNA: TGTGCCAGCAAGGGGTCTCTGAACACTGAAGCTTTCTTT. Translation: CASKGSLNTEAFF.

This sequence joins TRBV7-9 and TRBJ2-7, with 7 bases that match TRBD1. With V trimmed by 8 bases and J by 4 bases, 11 bases remained unmatched. This CDR3 is 14 amino acids long. The germline V gene has CDR1 SEHNR and CDR2 FQNEAQ (reference sequence). CDR3 protein: CASDPQDRPYEQYF. The CDR3 DNA sequence: TGTGCCAGCGACCCTCAGGACAGGCCATACGAGCAGTACTTC.

The gene calls are TRBV5-1 and TRBJ2-1; TRBD1 matches at 8 bases. The germline V gene encodes CDR1 SGHRS and CDR2 YFSETQ. This CDR3 region has 17 residues. The V and J ends lost 6 bases and 7 bases, in that order; junction bases with no gene match: 18. CDR3 in amino acids: CASTPPRVGQGKNEQFF. The CDR3, as DNA: TGCGCCAGCACCCCGCCGAGGGTCGGACAGGGTAAGAATGAGCAGTTCTTC.

The chain has TRBV7-2 and TRBJ2-7; the match to TRBD2 covers 10 bases. CDR1 and CDR2 from the germline V gene are SGHTA and FQGNSA. The CDR3 extends over 16 amino acids. The junction had 9 bases not matched to a gene; V was cut back by 3 bases and J by 4 bases. CDR3 sequence reads: CASSLLPSGGAYEQYF. The CDR3 nucleotides read TGTGCCAGCAGCTTGCTTCCTAGCGGGGGAGCTTACGAGCAGTACTTC.

The chain has TRBV25-1 and TRBJ1-1, with TRBD1 identical over 10 bases. Trimming cost V 8 bases and J 3 bases; bases outside gene matches: 12. CDR3 size: 16 residues. Looked up from germline, CDR1 is MGHDK and CDR2 is SYGVNS. The CDR3 sequence is CASRGDRGARHTEAFF. Written as DNA, the CDR3 is TGTGCCAGCCGAGGGGACAGGGGAGCACGGCACACTGAAGCTTTCTTT.

The chain's CDR3 is CASKEGLAKNIQYF. CDR3 nucleotides: TGCGCCAGCAAGGAGGGGTTAGCCAAAAACATTCAGTACTTC. The J gene is TRBJ2-4, the V gene TRBV10-1, with a weak D call TRBD2 (6 bases). The V end lost 7 bases, the J end lost 0 bases, and 10 bases lay between the germline ends. The CDR3 totals 14 residues. CDR1 and CDR2 (germline): WNHNN, SYGVQD (reference sequence).

The J gene is TRBJ2-7, the V gene TRBV7-9; unclear D gene. The germline V gene has CDR1 SEHNR and CDR2 FQNEAQ (reference sequence). The CDR3 is made up of 15 amino acids. V was trimmed by 1 base and J by 2 bases, leaving 12 bases between them. In DNA form, the CDR3 reads TGTGCCAGCAGCTTAGTGCTGGATCTGACCTACGAGCAGTACTTC. Residues: CASSLVLDLTYEQYF.

This clone has a single count. This rearrangement joins TRBV7-8 to TRBJ1-3; possible D gene TRBD1, 6 bases. V gave up 1 base and J gave up 3 bases, with 16 bases separating them. CDR3 length: 17 amino acids. Germline lookup yields CDR1 SGHVS and CDR2 FQNEAQ. CDR3 sequence: CASSLEQGLTRGNTIYF. Written as DNA, the CDR3 is TGTGCCAGCAGCTTAGAACAGGGCCTCACTCGTGGAAACACCATATATTTT.

The V call is TRBV9, the J call TRBJ2-1, with TRBD2 matching 7 bases. This CDR3 contains 17 residues. J lost 0 bases, V lost 3 bases, and 9 bases had no gene match. Germline CDR1 SGDLS, CDR2 YYNGEE. The CDR3 region has the DNA TGTGCCAGCAGCGCAGAAGGGACTATCCGCTCCTACAATGAGCAGTTCTTC. This encodes CASSAEGTIRSYNEQFF.

The chain employs TRBV2 and TRBJ1-2, with a tentative D call TRBD1 (6 bases). The CDR3 has 18 amino acids. The V gene lost 5 bases and the J gene lost 4 bases, with 26 bases spanning the gap. Germline V gives CDR1 SNHLY, CDR2 FYNNEI. Written as DNA, the CDR3 is TGTGCCAGCAGTTATATCTACTTGGACAGTCGGCGGGGCTATGGCTACACCTTC. It yields the protein CASSYIYLDSRRGYGYTF.

The genes are TRBV19 and TRBJ1-5; 12 bases match TRBD1. CDR3 length equals 15 residues. The V gene end was trimmed by 5 bases and the J gene end by 5 bases; junction bases not matched to a gene: 4. Germline V gives CDR1 LNHDA, CDR2 SQIVND (reference sequence). The CDR3 DNA reads as TGTGCCAGTAGTCTCGGGACAGGGGGCTATCAGCCCCAGCATTTT. Protein sequence: CASSLGTGGYQPQHF.

The chain employs TRBV27 and TRBJ2-7; D uncertain. CDR1 MNHEY and CDR2 SMNVEV come from the germline V gene (reference sequence). The CDR3 is made up of 13 amino acids. V gave up 2 bases and J gave up 5 bases, with 10 bases separating them. CDR3: CASSLTGHHEQYF. For the CDR3, the DNA is TGTGCCAGCAGTTTAACGGGTCACCACGAGCAGTACTTC.

This clone was picked up one time. The chain uses TRBV7-9 and TRBJ2-1; unclear D gene. The CDR3 has 15 amino acids. Germline V lookup: CDR1 SEHNR, CDR2 FQNEAQ (reference sequence). The ends were cut back, 2 bases at V and 3 bases at J, with 11 bases in the middle. CDR3 residues: CASSLNGLYYNEQFF. The CDR3 bases are TGTGCCAGCAGCTTAAACGGGTTATACTACAATGAGCAGTTCTTC. Variable domain in full (rest from reference TRBV7-9 and TRBJ2-1): DTGVSQNPRHKITKRGQNVTFRCDPISEHNRLYWYRQTLGQGPEFLTYFQNEAQLEKSRLLSDRFSAERPKGSFSTLEIQRTEQGDSAMYLCASSLNGLYYNEQFFGPGTRLTVL.